This TCR beta chain was retrieved from a study of blood T cell repertoires in COVID-19. Overall study context: PBMCs, B-cell-depleted T cells, or T cells provided the cDNA or gDNA that made up the material.

Original processing notes: Nucleated cell number was recorded as an estimate derived from reference gene primer amplification. The protocol was immunoSEQ multiplex PCR, while the TCRdb copy is restricted to in-frame clones and leaves out a portion. For V, J and clone size, that table is used; D and trimming come from the DNA. The sample yields roughly 290,000 clones, roughly 89% seen once. This CDR3 comprises 16 residues. Trimming removed 0 bases from V and 3 bases from J, with 14 bases in between. The germline V gene has CDR1 MGHRA and CDR2 YSYEKL. Recovery meant two consecutive negative NP/OP PCR tests, professional clearance, or resolved symptoms.

Source material: PBMCs or T cells enriched from blood (not recorded which). This receptor was taken from a woman aged 40 to 49 who had recovered from COVID-19. This chain joins TRBV4-1 and TRBJ1-1; possible D gene TRBD1, 6 bases. CDR3 nucleotide sequence: TGCGCCAGCAGCCAAGAAAGCCCAGGGGTCGACACTGAAGCTTTCTTT. Translation: CASSQESPGVDTEAFF.